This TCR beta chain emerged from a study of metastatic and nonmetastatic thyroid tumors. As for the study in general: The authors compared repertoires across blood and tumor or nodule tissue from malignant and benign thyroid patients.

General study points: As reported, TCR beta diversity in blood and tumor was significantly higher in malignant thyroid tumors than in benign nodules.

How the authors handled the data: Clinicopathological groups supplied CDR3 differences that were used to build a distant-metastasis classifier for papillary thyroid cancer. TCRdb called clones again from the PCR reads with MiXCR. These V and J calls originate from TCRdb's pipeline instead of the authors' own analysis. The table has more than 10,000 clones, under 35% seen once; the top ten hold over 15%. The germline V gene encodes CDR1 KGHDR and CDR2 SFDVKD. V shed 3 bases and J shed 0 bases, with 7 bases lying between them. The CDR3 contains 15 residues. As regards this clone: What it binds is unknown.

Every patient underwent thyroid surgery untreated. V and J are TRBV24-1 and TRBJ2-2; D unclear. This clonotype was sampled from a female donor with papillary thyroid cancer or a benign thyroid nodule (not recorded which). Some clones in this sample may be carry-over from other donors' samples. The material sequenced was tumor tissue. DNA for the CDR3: TGTGCCACCAGTGATCGGGTCGCGAACACCGGGGAGCTGTTTTTT. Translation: CATSDRVANTGELFF.